The clone carrying this T cell receptor beta chain was counted only a few times. The antigen is not known. The CDR3 is made up of 14 amino acids. The trim removed 4 bases at V and 10 bases at J, leaving 9 bases unmatched. Per germline, CDR1 SGHNT and CDR2 YENEEA. This entry comes from a study of T cells in Graves' hyperthyroidism and ophthalmopathy. Study-level findings and limits: Blood shared most expanded thyroid clonotypes above 0.001.

It was RNA transcripts that yielded the amplified TCR beta CDR3 regions. HTBI primers drove first-round RT-PCR of the TCR CDR3. TCRdb passed the multiplex PCR reads through MiXCR, listing each CDR3 protein once. The sample lists 500,000 to 650,000 distinct CDR3 sequences, about 14% occurring once. Reasons for excluding patients were uncontrolled infection, other autoimmune disease, pregnancy or lactation. The source of this sequence is a woman aged 45-60 years with Graves' ophthalmopathy. Sequencing was performed on blood. The rearrangement links TRBV11-3 to TRBJ2-1, with TRBD2 identical over 8 bases. CDR3 bases: TGTGCCAGCAGCTCATCCGGGACTAGTGGGGAGCAGTTCTTC. Amino acids: CASSSSGTSGEQFF.